One and the same sample provided the 2 T cell receptor beta chains below, sequenced in a study of molecular identifiers for immune sequencing clone quantification. MiXCR, applied by TCRdb to the PCR reads, yields one record per CDR3 protein. The sample consists of about half a million distinct CDR3 sequences, around 23% of them appearing once. Sequenced sample: naive CD8+ T cells from blood, with Jurkat cell RNA spiked in. Subset defined: FACS-sorted CD8+CD4-CCR7+CD45RA+ naive T cells. The receptors come from a human donor in good health. Some libraries in this study had Jurkat cell RNA spiked in.

This clonotype occurred a few times. The chain joins TRBV5-1 to TRBJ1-2, with D possibly TRBD1 on 5 matching bases. CDR1 is SGHRS, CDR2 YFSETQ, per germline. This CDR3 comprises 16 residues. The CDR3 nucleotides are TGCGCTAGTTCTCACCGGGGACGAATATATAACTATGGCTACACCTTC. It translates to CASSHRGRIYNYGYTF. The full variable domain, with the rest looked up from reference TRBV5-1 and TRBJ1-2, is KAGVTQTPRYLIKTRGQQVTLSCSPISGHRSVSWYQQTPGQGLQFLFEYFSETQRNKGNFPGRFSGRQFSNSRSEMNVSTLELGDSALYLCASSHRGRIYNYGYTFGSGTRLTVV.

Concerning this clonotype: At one of its ends the junction is not consistent with the germline gene, which may arise from a read error. The chain couples TRBV30 to TRBJ1-5; TRBD1 is a possible D gene (5 bases). The CDR3 length is 13 residues. From germline, CDR1 is GTSNPN and CDR2 SVGIG (reference sequence). The CDR3 loop reads CAWRSDNNQPQHF. The CDR3 DNA reads TGTGCCTGGAGGTCGGACAACAATCAGCCCCAGCACTTT.